Detailed here is one T cell receptor beta chain. In its sample, this clonotype comes out as large (0.1 to 1%). Its antigen has not been determined. Base qualities are not at hand, and no much larger clone is one base apart. V is cut back by 2 bases and J by 0 bases, with 3 bases in the junction unmatched. The CDR3 covers 16 residues, taking in both the cysteine and the phenylalanine. The DNA shown is the 48-base CDR3, in frame from base 1. These data belong to a study of HIV-infected patients and healthy controls (dated by TCRdb to the mid-2010s). Regarding the study in general: CD4 counts were modestly but significantly increased in about 85% of the 16 patients after three months of therapy, but they remained below normal ranges. The study tested whether deep TCR repertoire sequencing of HIV patients' small blood samples could capture immune perturbation and reconstitution. CD8 counts did not change consistently during early therapy, while the CD4:CD8 ratio increased slightly. Viral load fell below detection in about 65% of the 16 patients by the second bleed and in all patients following a further year of therapy. Relative to controls, total CDR3 counts per chain did not differ significantly, and patients lacked overall T-cell lymphocytopenia.

Using SuperScript III with primers targeting the alpha and beta constant regions, around 500 ng of RNA was reverse transcribed. Separate libraries for the alpha and beta chains were generated through chain-specific third strand synthesis that incorporated multiplexing indices. To avoid primer bias, the protocol used one single primer pair to amplify every rearrangement within a chain, and the protocol also attached molecular barcodes to each cDNA molecule. T4 RNA Ligase 1 joined purified cDNA to a 5' RACE adapter that carried a random hexamer and the SP2 sequencing primer site. The authors primed second strand synthesis from the SP2 site with Phusion polymerase and used slow temperature ramps to favor optimal annealing. Joined together, two random hexamer sequences that had both been added before amplification formed the 12-nucleotide barcode of each molecule. An amplification PCR of about 24 cycles with P5s and P7 primers came after a short first PCR that had added P5 and P7 adapter elements plus a second index. In total the libraries went through about 29 PCR cycles, after which the libraries were quantified on a Qubit, sized on a Bioanalyzer, and diluted to around 4.1 nM. Normalized libraries were sequenced on an Illumina MiSeq with 2 x 250 paired-end kits. Into 7.5 to 10 ul Tris-Cl, the reverse transcription reactions were eluted following cleanup on MinElute columns. The adapter ligations were run for 23 hours at 16 degrees C, and AMPure XP beads at a 1:1 ratio were afterwards used to clean them. The source study handled its data this way. A modified Decombinator processed the demultiplexed FASTQ files and output V, J, insert and barcode information. Any sequence that shared a barcode yet differed from the dominant sequence was discarded as an error, and the number of original cDNA molecules was estimated by counting barcodes clustered at Levenshtein distance 3. The R packages ineq, vegan, igraph and RCytoscape were used for downstream analyses, together with IMGT nomenclature and CDR3 definitions. The authors computed V gene usage over distinct sequences and counted each TCR a single time to avoid skew from clonal expansion. Unique CDR3 amino acid sequences within a donor were connected in similarity networks whenever two sequences differed by a single Levenshtein edit. The authors compiled published HIV-specific CDR3s (approximately 86 alpha, several hundred beta) and CMV-specific CDR3s (around 14 alpha, about 250 beta) and searched for them in the repertoires. Lower sequence numbers were not the cause of the decreased diversity in patients, as random subsampling to size-matched repertoires showed. Clones were called with MiXCR by TCRdb after fastp trimmed the public reads at Q25, and only in-frame beta chains were retained. Identical CDR3 protein sequences are pooled into one entry, listed with their most common genes and DNA. In this record, the V and J calls reflect TCRdb's handling and not the investigators' own analysis. In all, the sample holds approximately 13,000 distinct CDR3 sequences, and roughly an eighth of those were seen once. The ten largest clonotypes hold roughly 40% of the sample.

After antiretroviral therapy began, follow-up blood was collected from HIV-infected patients roughly three months, about 14 weeks, later. Since whole blood was used without any cell fractionation, the repertoire reflected all peripheral T cells in unsorted form. For RNA extraction, more than 2 ml of peripheral blood was collected into Tempus tubes. Treatment interruptions were among the grounds for excluding patients from enrollment, as were febrile or AIDS-related illness, tumors, hepatitis B or C coinfection, immunomodulatory therapy and recent vaccination. Residual genomic DNA was removed with the TURBO-DNase kit and globin mRNA was depleted with GLOBINclear. Results the study describes overall, beyond this receptor: HIV-infected repertoires had significantly higher mean Gini indices than controls, possibly reflecting oligoclonality. During therapy, HIV-associated CDR3s significantly decreased in frequency, while CMV-associated CDR3s did not change significantly, though most became more frequent. MAIT cell alpha-chain CDR3s were found at high frequency in healthy controls but were severely depleted in HIV+ repertoires. Healthy control repertoires showed roughly threefold more distinct CDR3s and higher Shannon diversity than untreated HIV+ repertoires. By Jaccard index and by the count of highly shared sequences, healthy controls shared more CDR3s between individuals than HIV+ patients did. Mean usage differed significantly between HIV-infected patients and controls for eight alpha and eight beta V genes. The study cohorts differed slightly in age and sex profile, but those differences did not account for the observed differences in diversity. The use of whole blood limited sequencing depth and precluded separation of the dynamics of distinct T-cell subpopulations. A major limit on how widely the findings apply, in the view of the authors, was that only sixteen HIV-infected individuals were processed. Treated samples represented only 2 to 3 months of therapy, a duration arguably insufficient for detecting immune reconstitution in view of low adult thymic output. In the study, no determination of donor HLA types was made. In size-matched repertoire data, the apparent post-therapy recovery of the Gini index in HIV-infected patients was not replicated. The pairing of alpha and beta chains was not determined in the samples. Comparisons were complicated by unequal numbers of distinct sequences between patients and controls, and rare events from HIV-infected data were overweighted by size-matching.

The origin of this receptor is an adult with HIV infection. The donor label of this sample is uncertain. The material sequenced was blood, taken during antiretroviral therapy. The chain employs TRBV12-3 or TRBV12-4 and TRBJ2-5, with 10 bases in between that match TRBD2. CDR3 region: CASSLTSGTYQETQYF. The nucleotides are TGTGCCAGCAGTTTAACTAGCGGGACTTACCAAGAGACCCAGTACTTC.